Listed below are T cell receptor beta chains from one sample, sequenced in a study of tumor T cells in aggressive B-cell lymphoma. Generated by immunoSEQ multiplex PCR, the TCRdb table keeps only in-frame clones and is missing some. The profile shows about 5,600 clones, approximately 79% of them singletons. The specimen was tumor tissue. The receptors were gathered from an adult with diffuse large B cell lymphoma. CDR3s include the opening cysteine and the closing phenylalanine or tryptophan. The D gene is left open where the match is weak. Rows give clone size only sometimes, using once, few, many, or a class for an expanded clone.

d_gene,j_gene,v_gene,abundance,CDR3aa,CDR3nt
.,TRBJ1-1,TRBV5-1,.,CASTPQGWKTEAFF,TGCGCCAGCACTCCACAGGGTTGGAAAACTGAAGCTTTCTTT
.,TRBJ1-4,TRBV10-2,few,CASRANYRSANEKLFF,TGCGCCAGCAGAGCTAACTACCGGTCGGCTAATGAAAAACTGTTTTTT
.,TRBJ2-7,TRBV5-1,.,CASSLASF,TGCGCCAGCAGCTTGGCCTCCTTC
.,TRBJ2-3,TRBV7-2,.,CASGGWVLGGNTDTQYF,TGTGCCAGCGGAGGGTGGGTACTGGGAGGAAACACAGATACGCAGTATTTT
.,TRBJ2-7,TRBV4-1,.,CASSQAGITSYEQYF,TGCGCCAGCAGCCAAGCAGGGATTACCTCCTACGAGCAGTACTTC
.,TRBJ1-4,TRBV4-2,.,CASSPGAGATNEKLFF,TGTGCCAGCAGCCCCGGAGCAGGGGCGACTAATGAAAAACTGTTTTTT
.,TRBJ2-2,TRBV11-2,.,CASSLARAGVWSTGELFF,TGTGCCAGCAGCTTAGCTCGCGCAGGGGTGTGGAGCACCGGGGAGCTGTTTTTT
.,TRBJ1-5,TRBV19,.,CASSISRGQPQHF,TGTGCCAGTAGTATCTCAAGGGGACAGCCCCAGCATTTT
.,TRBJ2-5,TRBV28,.,CASSWSGRETQYF,TGTGCCAGCAGTTGGTCAGGCCGGGAGACCCAGTACTTC
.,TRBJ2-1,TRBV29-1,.,CSVEASSYNEQFF,TGCAGCGTTGAGGCTAGCTCCTACAATGAGCAGTTCTTC
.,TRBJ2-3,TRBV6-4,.,CASSDTWGSTQYF,TGTGCCAGCAGTGACACCTGGGGCAGTACGCAGTATTTT
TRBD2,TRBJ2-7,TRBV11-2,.,CASSLLAGAYGQYF,TGTGCCAGCAGCTTACTAGCGGGAGCCTACGGGCAGTACTTC
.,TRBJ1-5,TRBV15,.,CATSSQDRRDQPQHF,TGTGCCACCAGCAGCCAAGATAGGAGGGATCAGCCCCAGCATTTT
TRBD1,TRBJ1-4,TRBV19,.,CASSIGTGLVEKLFF,TGTGCCAGTAGTATCGGGACAGGGTTGGTCGAAAAACTGTTTTTT
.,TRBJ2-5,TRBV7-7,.,CASSLGGGAQYF,TGTGCTAGCAGCCTTGGTGGAGGGGCCCAGTACTTC
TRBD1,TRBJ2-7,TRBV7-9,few,CASSGPNPGQGSEQYF,TGTGCCAGCAGCGGACCTAATCCGGGACAGGGCTCCGAGCAGTACTTC
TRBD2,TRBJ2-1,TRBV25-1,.,CASSPIRGAGLVNEQFF,TGTGCCAGCAGTCCGATCCGGGGAGCAGGACTAGTAAATGAGCAGTTCTTC
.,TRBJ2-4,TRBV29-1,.,CSVDQGTNIQYF,TGCAGCGTTGATCAGGGCACAAACATTCAGTACTTC
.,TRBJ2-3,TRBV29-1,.,CSVEDRLAGTDTQYF,TGCAGCGTTGAAGATCGGCTAGCCGGCACAGATACGCAGTATTTT
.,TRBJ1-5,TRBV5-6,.,CASSLVGALGQPQHF,TGTGCCAGCAGCTTGGTAGGGGCTTTGGGGCAGCCCCAGCATTTT
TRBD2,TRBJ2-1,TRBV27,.,CASSFLAGVSGEQFF,TGTGCCAGCAGTTTTCTAGCGGGAGTATCGGGTGAGCAGTTCTTC
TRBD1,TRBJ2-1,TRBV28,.,CASSWDSISYNEQFF,TGTGCCAGCAGTTGGGACAGCATCTCCTACAATGAGCAGTTCTTC
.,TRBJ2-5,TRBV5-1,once,CASSPEGETQYF,TGCGCCAGCAGCCCTGAGGGAGAGACCCAGTACTTC
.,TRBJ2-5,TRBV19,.,CASRQSGQETQYF,TGTGCCAGCAGGCAATCGGGGCAAGAGACCCAGTACTTC
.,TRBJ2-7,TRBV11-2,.,CASSEAREKQYF,TGTGCCAGCAGCGAGGCCAGGGAAAAGCAGTACTTC
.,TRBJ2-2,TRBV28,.,CASRLRTGELFF,TGTGCCAGCAGGTTGCGTACCGGGGAGCTGTTTTTT
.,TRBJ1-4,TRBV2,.,CASGGKWANEKLFF,TGTGCCAGCGGAGGGAAATGGGCTAATGAAAAACTGTTTTTT
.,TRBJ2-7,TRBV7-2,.,CASSLEGPSYEQYF,TGTGCCAGCAGCTTAGAGGGGCCCTCCTACGAGCAGTACTTC
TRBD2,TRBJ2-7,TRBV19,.,CASSIGTSGTEQYF,TGTGCCAGTAGTATAGGAACTAGCGGGACCGAGCAGTACTTC
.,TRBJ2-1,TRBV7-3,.,CASSLYGGTGEQFF,TGTGCCAGCAGCTTATATGGGGGGACGGGCGAGCAGTTCTTC
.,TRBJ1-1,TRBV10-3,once,CAISESGRQRSEAFF,TGTGCCATCAGTGAGTCCGGGAGGCAGAGATCTGAAGCTTTCTTT
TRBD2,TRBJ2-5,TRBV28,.,CASSPRLAREGETQYF,TGTGCCAGCAGTCCGAGACTAGCGAGAGAGGGGGAGACCCAGTACTTC
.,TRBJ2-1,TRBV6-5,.,CASSLREDNEQFF,TGTGCCAGCAGTCTCAGGGAGGACAATGAGCAGTTCTTC
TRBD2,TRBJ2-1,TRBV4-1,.,CASSTRGRASINEQFF,TGCGCCAGCAGCACCCGAGGGAGGGCCAGCATCAATGAGCAGTTCTTC
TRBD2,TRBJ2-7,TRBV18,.,CASSQRTSRTFGEQYF,TGTGCCAGCTCACAAAGGACTAGCAGGACGTTTGGCGAGCAGTACTTC
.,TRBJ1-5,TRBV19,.,CASRIREDNQTQHF,TGTGCCAGTAGGATCCGGGAGGACAATCAGACCCAGCATTTT
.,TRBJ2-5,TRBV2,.,CASGVRDQETQYF,TGTGCCAGCGGAGTCAGGGACCAAGAGACCCAGTACTTC
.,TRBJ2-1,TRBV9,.,CASSETGMNNEQFF,TGTGCCAGCAGCGAGACAGGTATGAACAATGAGCAGTTCTTC
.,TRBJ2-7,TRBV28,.,CASRRQGSYEQYF,TGTGCCAGCAGGCGTCAGGGGTCCTACGAGCAGTACTTC
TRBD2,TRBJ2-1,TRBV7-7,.,CASSHGLAGANEQFF,TGTGCTAGCAGCCACGGACTAGCGGGAGCCAATGAGCAGTTCTTC
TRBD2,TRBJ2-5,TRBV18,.,CASSPSGLAGGVETQYF,TGTGCCAGCTCACCTTCGGGACTAGCGGGAGGTGTGGAGACCCAGTACTTC
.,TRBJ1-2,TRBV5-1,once,CASSFPGRGYGYTF,TGCGCCAGCAGCTTCCCAGGGCGAGGCTATGGCTACACCTTC
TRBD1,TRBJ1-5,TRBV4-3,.,CASSQDRGSNQPQHF,TGCGCCAGCAGCCAGGACAGGGGTAGCAATCAGCCCCAGCATTTT
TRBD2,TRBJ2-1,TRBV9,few,CASSVGGRFSEQFF,TGTGCCAGCAGCGTGGGCGGGAGGTTCAGTGAGCAGTTCTTC
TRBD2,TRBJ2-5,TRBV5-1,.,CASSFSGNQETQYF,TGCGCCAGCAGCTTTAGCGGGAACCAAGAGACCCAGTACTTC
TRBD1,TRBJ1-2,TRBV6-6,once,CASAGQWFYGYTF,TGTGCCAGCGCGGGACAGTGGTTCTATGGCTACACCTTC
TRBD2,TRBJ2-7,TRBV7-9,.,CASSLAWTGGKGEQYF,TGTGCCAGCAGCTTAGCTTGGACGGGGGGTAAAGGCGAGCAGTACTTC
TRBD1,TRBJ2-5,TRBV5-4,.,CASSLGPATGQETQYF,TGTGCCAGCAGCTTGGGACCCGCGACAGGGCAAGAGACCCAGTACTTC
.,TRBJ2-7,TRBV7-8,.,CASSAGGSGEQYF,TGTGCCAGCAGCGCAGGAGGGTCGGGCGAGCAGTACTTC
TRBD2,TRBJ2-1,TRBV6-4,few,CASTHSGLAPYNEQFF,TGTGCCAGCACCCACTCGGGACTAGCGCCTTACAATGAGCAGTTCTTC